A selection of T cell receptor beta chains follows, all from one sample in a study of T cells in Graves' hyperthyroidism and ophthalmopathy. One entry per CDR3 protein results from TCRdb running MiXCR on the multiplex PCR reads. The repertoire holds more than 650,000 distinct CDR3 sequences, with 14% as singletons. The sequenced sample consisted of blood. All receptors derive from a woman in her late teens or twenties with Graves' hyperthyroidism. Each CDR3 is given without its conserved first and last residue.

>TRBV6-1|TRBJ2-1
ASSPYRDNNEQF
>TRBV24-1|TRBJ2-7
ATSLNTGYEQY
>TRBV27|TRBJ1-1
ASSYWGGTEAF
>TRBV20-1|TRBJ2-1
SARTLASGRSYNEQF
>TRBV28|TRBJ1-2
ASSLGWGGIGYT
>TRBV11-2|TRBJ2-7
ASSLHAGREGHYEQY
>TRBV7-8|TRBJ2-1
ASSPLAGYNEQF
>TRBV6-1|TRBJ1-5
ASVWAVFSNQPQH
>TRBV11-1|TRBJ2-4
ASSFSGANIQY
>TRBV19|TRBJ1-2
ASNPEMSYYGYT
>TRBV7-2|TRBJ2-1
ASSARKAVYNEQF
>TRBV9|TRBJ1-1
ASSVTGGDTEAF
>TRBV20-1|TRBJ2-7
SARGPGHLYEQY
>TRBV20-1|TRBJ2-2
SARVSRDTGELF
>TRBV28|TRBJ2-5
ASSLYFGVGDGQETQY
>TRBV30|TRBJ2-4
AEGDRAKNIQY
>TRBV29-1|TRBJ2-1
SVSGQGRNNEQF
>TRBV28|TRBJ1-1
ASSFMGQSFEAF
>TRBV24-1|TRBJ2-4
ATSESGTGGENIQY
>TRBV12-3/TRBV12-4|TRBJ1-5
ASSPDNPRVAQH
>TRBV14|TRBJ1-2
ASSQDRSGKYGYT
>TRBV6-5|TRBJ2-7
ASSYPRQIWYEQY
>TRBV7-8|TRBJ2-7
ASSSRQSSTYEQY
>TRBV7-2|TRBJ2-1
ASSQDSGGLDEQF
>TRBV6-6|TRBJ2-6
ASSYGFSGANVLT
>TRBV10-2|TRBJ2-2
ASSATPDRATGELF
>TRBV28|TRBJ1-1
ASSGGGGPNTEAF
>TRBV30|TRBJ2-2
AWSLVNTGELF
>TRBV27|TRBJ1-2
ASSFRTAKTHYGYT
>TRBV27|TRBJ2-7
ASSWTSGGPYEQY
>TRBV29-1|TRBJ2-2
SGLRSLTRELF
>TRBV11-2|TRBJ2-3
ASSTLRTRTQY
>TRBV6-1|TRBJ2-7
ASSRQGVGDEQY
>TRBV5-4|TRBJ2-7
ASSHPPLLAEEYEQY
>TRBV5-6|TRBJ1-1
ASSSFWGDMNTEAF
>TRBV7-9|TRBJ2-7
ASSLQAVGEQY